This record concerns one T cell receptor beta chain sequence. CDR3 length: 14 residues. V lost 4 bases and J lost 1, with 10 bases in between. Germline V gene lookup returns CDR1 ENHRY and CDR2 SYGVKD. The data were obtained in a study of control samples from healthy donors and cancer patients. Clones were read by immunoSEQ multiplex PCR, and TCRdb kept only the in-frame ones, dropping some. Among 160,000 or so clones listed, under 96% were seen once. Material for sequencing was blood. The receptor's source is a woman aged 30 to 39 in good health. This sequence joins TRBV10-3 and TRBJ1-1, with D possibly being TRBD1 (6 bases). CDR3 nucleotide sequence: TGTGCCATCAGTGGTACAGGGCGGAACACTGAAGCTTTCTTT. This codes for CAISGTGRNTEAFF.